This T cell receptor (beta chain) was documented in a study of CD8+ T cells in alopecia areata. Background on the study: Patients in the treated group were given tofacitinib by mouth, 5 to 10 mg twice a day. Tofacitinib ran for 6 to 18 months before 6 months off drug.

The sequencing template was cDNA reverse transcribed from extracted RNA. Here immunoSEQ multiplex PCR was the method, and the copy in TCRdb shows in-frame clones only, minus some. The sample gives 80,000 to 100,000 clones, 40% to 45% of which show up once; 0.75% to 0.9% is in the top ten. CDR3 length: 15 amino acids. The germline V gene encodes CDR1 SEHNR and CDR2 FQNEAQ (reference sequence). V dropped 1 base and J dropped 1 base, with 10 bases sitting between them. The receptor was isolated from a human donor with alopecia areata. Source material: CD4+ T cells sorted from blood. J is TRBJ1-1 and V is TRBV7-9; D perhaps matches TRBD1 (5 bases). The CDR3 DNA reads as TGTGCCAGCAGCTTAGGTCTGACAGAGAACACTGAAGCTTTCTTT. It encodes CASSLGLTENTEAFF.